The T cell receptor delta chain described here comes from a study of Vδ1+ human thymocytes. Alphabeta T cells were depleted, then CD3+ Vdelta1+ Vdelta2- thymocytes were FACS-sorted. By share of the sample, this clone is medium-sized. Its antigen remains unidentified. Within the sample, other DNA sequences also encode this same CDR3. Notes on the study in general: Unlike peripheral blood Vdelta1+ controls, thymic delta-chain sequences included approximately 21% Vdelta2 and few Vdelta3. Thymic TRG and TRD repertoires appeared highly polyclonal, with Gaussian CDR3 length distributions.

RNA was extracted from the cells and then reverse transcribed. CDR3 amplicons came from multiplex PCR with pooled V-gene forward and constant-region reverse primers. TCRdb re-called the multiplex PCR reads using CATT. This sample has about 25,000 delta-chain clones; around 28% occur once, and the top ten carry around 1.4%. In germline, CDR1 is TSWWSYY, CDR2 QGS. V was clipped by 1 base and J by 0 bases; unmatched bases: 10. The CDR3 has 18 amino acids. This sequence originates from a boy under two years old who had congenital heart surgery. The specimen sequenced was Vdelta1+ gamma-delta thymocytes from the thymus. Subset denoted: FACS-sorted CD3+ TCRalphabeta- TCRVdelta1+ TCRVdelta2- thymocytes. The chain couples TRDV1 to TRDJ1, with TRDD3 matching 8 bases. In nucleotides, the CDR3 is TGTGCTCTTGGGGAACGACCCTACACACTGGGGGACACCGATAAACTCATCTTT. This translates into CALGERPYTLGDTDKLIF.